This T cell receptor (beta chain) was sequenced during a study of technical replicates of blood from a few donors. Deletions cut 5 bases from V and 7 bases from J, with 20 bases between. CDR1 is LGHNA, CDR2 YNFKEQ, per germline. This CDR3 spans 16 amino acids. TCRdb keeps only in-frame clones here, not all; method: immunoSEQ multiplex PCR. The repertoire has over 55,000 clones, around 84% of them found once; the top ten carry 5% to 5.5%. This TCR derives from a human donor in good health. Some clones in this sample may be carry-over from other donors' samples. Sequencing was done on a sample of PBMCs. The V gene is TRBV4-2, the J gene TRBJ1-4, with D hard to call. The CDR3 bases are TGTGCCAGCAGCGCCAAAGAAGGAGGGTGGGGTGAAAAACTGTTTTTT. Translation: CASSAKEGGWGEKLFF.